This passage covers 14 T cell receptor beta chains from one sample sequenced in a study of blood T cell repertoires in COVID-19 (TCRdb year 2020). Library method: the immunoSEQ multiplex PCR assay. This is the immuneACCESS table as TCRdb keeps it, with only in-frame sequences that have V and J called. A part of the clones is gone; compared with another copy, unresolved V genes explain less than half, and the rest is unexplained. The sample data list over 200,000 clones, and 90% of these were observed just once. The top ten constitute roughly 2.7% of the sample. The sequenced sample consisted of peripheral blood. The receptors were sampled from a man aged 30 to 39 with COVID-19, enrolled during active disease.

This clone was picked up one time. V and J are TRBV4-3 and TRBJ2-7; 8 bases map to TRBD2. CDR3 length: 15 amino acids. The germline gives CDR1 LGHNA, CDR2 YSLEER. Trimming removed 0 bases from V and 3 bases from J; junction bases left unmatched: 4. The CDR3, as DNA: TGCGCCAGCAGCCAAGAGCGGGAGGAGTACTACGAGCAGTACTTC. It codes for CASSQEREEYYEQYF.

The sample holds one count of this clone. The rearrangement joins TRBV2 to TRBJ2-1; TRBD1 agrees at 10 bases. CDR1 and CDR2 (germline): SNHLY, FYNNEI. Trimming took 6 bases from V and 6 from J; bases not matched to a gene: 8. This CDR3 comprises 15 residues. CDR3 coding DNA: TGTGCCAGCAGGCTGACCGGACAGGGGGGCAATGAGCAGTTCTTC. This codes for CASRLTGQGGNEQFF.

This chain connects TRBV19 to TRBJ2-7; 12 bases align to TRBD2. The V segment lost 4 bases and the J segment 6 bases; nucleotides outside the gene matches: 1. The germline V gene has CDR1 LNHDA and CDR2 SQIVND (reference sequence). The CDR3 runs to 13 residues. In DNA, the CDR3 is TGTGCCAGTAGTACTAGCGGGGGGGTCGAGCAGTACTTC. This translates into CASSTSGGVEQYF.

V usage is TRBV25-1 and J usage is TRBJ2-1; 7 bases fit TRBD1. Losses at the gene ends were 2 bases for V and 8 bases for J; bases not matched to a gene: 12. CDR1 MGHDK and CDR2 SYGVNS come from the germline V gene. The CDR3 is 16 residues long. The CDR3 nucleotides are TGTGCCAGCAGTGAAGGATCGGGTACAGGGGACCATGAGCAGTTCTTC. It specifies CASSEGSGTGDHEQFF.

The chain couples TRBV4-3 to TRBJ1-2; D ambiguous. The length of the CDR3 is 15 residues. Per the germline V gene, CDR1 is LGHNA and CDR2 is YSLEER. Trimming shortened V by 0 bases and J by 0 bases, and 8 bases separated the two germline ends. CDR3 protein: CASSQDWRANYGYTF. The CDR3 DNA follows: TGCGCCAGCAGCCAAGATTGGAGAGCTAACTATGGCTACACCTTC.

V usage is TRBV12-3 or TRBV12-4 and J usage is TRBJ2-2; D gene uncertain. There are 12 residues in the CDR3. Deletions cut 6 bases from V and 4 bases from J, with 6 bases between. The CDR3 DNA sequence: TGTGCCAGCAGACTAAGCACCGGGGAGCTGTTTTTT. The encoded protein is CASRLSTGELFF.

For the CDR3, the DNA is TGCGCCAGCAGTGAGACAGGACCGGGAGCCCCCTCCTCCTACAATGAGCAGTTCTTC. It encodes CASSETGPGAPSSYNEQFF. This sequence joins TRBV10-1 and TRBJ2-1, with D perhaps matching TRBD2 (6 bases). Per germline, CDR1 WNHNN and CDR2 SYGVQD (reference sequence). V was clipped by 2 bases and J by 0 bases, with 20 bases between them. The CDR3 length is 19 residues.

The chain has TRBV5-4 and TRBJ2-5; D gene uncertain. V was pared by 0 bases and J by 2 bases, with 8 bases between. The CDR3 has 14 amino acids. Germline CDR1 reads SGHNT; CDR2 reads YYREEE (reference sequence). CDR3 loop: CASSLGIEQETQYF. CDR3 nucleotides: TGTGCCAGCAGCTTGGGTATAGAGCAAGAGACCCAGTACTTC. The variable domain in full, completed from reference TRBV5-4 and TRBJ2-5, reads ETGVTQSPTHLIKTRGQQVTLRCSSQSGHNTVSWYQQALGQGPQFIFQYYREEENGRGNFPPRFSGLQFPNYSSELNVNALELDDSALYLCASSLGIEQETQYFGPGTRLLVL.

V is TRBV18 and J is TRBJ2-7; 11 nucleotides align to TRBD1. CDR1 KGHSH and CDR2 LQKENI come from the germline V gene. The CDR3 loop spans 13 amino acids. With V trimmed by 10 bases and J by 6 bases, 8 bases remained unmatched. CDR3 nucleotides: TGTGCCACGAGGGGACAGGGGGGAAGCGAGCAGTACTTC. It codes for CATRGQGGSEQYF.

The chain employs TRBV5-4 and TRBJ2-3; tentatively, D is TRBD1 (7 bases). V was shortened by 0 bases and J by 2 bases, with 13 bases between the two germline ends. CDR1 and CDR2 from the germline V gene are SGHNT and YYREEE (reference sequence). There are 16 residues in the CDR3. The chain's CDR3 is CASSLAQGGSTDTQYF. The DNA of the CDR3 is TGTGCCAGCAGCTTGGCGCAGGGGGGATCCACAGATACGCAGTATTTT.

The gene calls are TRBV15 and TRBJ1-3, with a tentative D call TRBD1 (5 bases). The length of the CDR3 is 14 residues. V was clipped by 3 bases and J by 5 bases, with 11 bases between them. CDR1 and CDR2 from the germline V gene are LNHNV and YYDKDF (reference sequence). The CDR3 nucleotides read TGTGCCACCAGCAGGACAGCGGGGAGAAACACCATATATTTT. Translating gives CATSRTAGRNTIYF.

The chain carries TRBV29-1 and TRBJ1-1; D gene ambiguous. The CDR3 is 15 amino acids. V was shortened by 6 bases and J by 3 bases, with 20 bases between the two germline ends. The germline V gene encodes CDR1 SQVTM and CDR2 ANQGSEA. The CDR3 sequence: CSVAGGSSAYTEAFF. CDR3 coding DNA: TGCAGCGTGGCCGGCGGGAGTTCGGCTTACACTGAAGCTTTCTTT.

This clone was found a few times. Other DNA sequences in this specimen translate into the identical CDR3. This rearrangement joins TRBV12-3 or TRBV12-4 to TRBJ1-2, with 7 bases matching TRBD1. The length of the CDR3 is 13 residues. Trimming removed 5 bases from V and 2 bases from J; junction bases left unmatched: 2. CDR3: CASSPGQNYGYTF. CDR3 bases: TGTGCCAGCAGTCCGGGACAGAACTATGGCTACACCTTC.

The V and J genes are TRBV2 and TRBJ2-7; 10 bases line up with TRBD2. This CDR3 spans 17 amino acids. V was pared by 5 bases and J by 6 bases, with 16 bases of the junction left unmatched. In germline, CDR1 is SNHLY, CDR2 FYNNEI. As DNA, the CDR3 is TGTGCCAGCAGTAAGGCTAGCGGGAGCCCGCCGATCGGCGAGCAGTACTTC. Translation: CASSKASGSPPIGEQYF. Using reference TRBV2 and TRBJ2-7 for the parts outside the CDR3, the full variable domain is EPEVTQTPSHQVTQMGQEVILRCVPISNHLYFYWYRQILGQKVEFLVSFYNNEISEKSEIFDDQFSVERPDGSNFTLKIRSTKLEDSAMYFCASSKASGSPPIGEQYFGPGTRLTVT.